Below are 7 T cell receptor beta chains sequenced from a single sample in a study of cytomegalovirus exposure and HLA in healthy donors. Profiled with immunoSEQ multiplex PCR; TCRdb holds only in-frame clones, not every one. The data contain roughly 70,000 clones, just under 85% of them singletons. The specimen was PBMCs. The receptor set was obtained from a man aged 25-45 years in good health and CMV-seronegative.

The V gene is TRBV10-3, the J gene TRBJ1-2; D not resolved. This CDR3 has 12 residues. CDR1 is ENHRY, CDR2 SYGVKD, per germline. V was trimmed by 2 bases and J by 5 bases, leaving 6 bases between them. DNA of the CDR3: TGTGCCATCAGTGAGCCCAGTTATGGCTACACCTTC. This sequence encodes CAISEPSYGYTF.

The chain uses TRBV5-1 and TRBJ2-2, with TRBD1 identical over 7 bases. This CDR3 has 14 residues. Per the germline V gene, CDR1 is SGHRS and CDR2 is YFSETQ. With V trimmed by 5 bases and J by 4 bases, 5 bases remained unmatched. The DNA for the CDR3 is TGCGCCAGCAGAAGGCCAGGGGGCACCGGGGAGCTGTTTTTT. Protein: CASRRPGGTGELFF.

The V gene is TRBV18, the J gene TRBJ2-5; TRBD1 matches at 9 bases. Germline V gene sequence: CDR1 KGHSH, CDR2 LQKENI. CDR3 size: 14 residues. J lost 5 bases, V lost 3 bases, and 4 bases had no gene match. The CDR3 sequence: CASSPGTGRETQYF. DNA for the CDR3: TGTGCCAGCTCACCGGGGACAGGGAGGGAGACCCAGTACTTC.

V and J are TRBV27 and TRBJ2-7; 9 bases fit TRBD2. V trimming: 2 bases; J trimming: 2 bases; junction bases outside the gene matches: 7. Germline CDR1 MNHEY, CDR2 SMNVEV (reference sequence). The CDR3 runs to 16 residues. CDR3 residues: CASSLHLAGSTYEQYF. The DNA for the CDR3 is TGTGCCAGCAGTTTACATCTAGCGGGGAGTACCTACGAGCAGTACTTC.

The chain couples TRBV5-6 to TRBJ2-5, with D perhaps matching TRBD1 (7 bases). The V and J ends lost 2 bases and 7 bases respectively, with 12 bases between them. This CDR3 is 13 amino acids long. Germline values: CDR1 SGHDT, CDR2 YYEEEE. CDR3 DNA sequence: TGTGCCAGCAGCTTCTCGGAGGGGGCGACCCAGTACTTC. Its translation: CASSFSEGATQYF.

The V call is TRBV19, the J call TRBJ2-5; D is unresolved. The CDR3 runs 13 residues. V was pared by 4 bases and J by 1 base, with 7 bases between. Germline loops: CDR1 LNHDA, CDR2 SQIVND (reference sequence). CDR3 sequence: CASSTTVQETQYF. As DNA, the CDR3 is TGTGCCAGTAGTACCACAGTCCAAGAGACCCAGTACTTC.

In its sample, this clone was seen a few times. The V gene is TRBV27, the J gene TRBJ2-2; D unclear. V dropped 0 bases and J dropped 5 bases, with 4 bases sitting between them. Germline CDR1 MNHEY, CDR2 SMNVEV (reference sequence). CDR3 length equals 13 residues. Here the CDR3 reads CASSLSYTGELFF. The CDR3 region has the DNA TGTGCCAGCAGTTTATCCTATACCGGGGAGCTGTTTTTT.